Listed below are T cell receptor beta chains from one sample, sequenced in a study of control samples from healthy donors and cancer patients. Sequencing used immunoSEQ multiplex PCR; TCRdb keeps in-frame clones, though not all of them. The sample records around 170,000 clones, 88% being singletons. The sample consisted of blood. The source of these receptors is a woman in her twenties or thirties in good health. Each CDR3 is given with its conserved first and last residue. The order of the fields is V gene, J gene, D gene, clone size, CDR3 protein, CDR3 DNA. D genes are given only for firm matches. Rows may omit the clone size; those that give it use once, few, many or a size class.

V: TRBV4-1; J: TRBJ2-5; D: TRBD2; size: once; CDR3: CASSQDRRGGGETQYF; DNA: TGCGCCAGCAGCCAAGATCGTCGCGGGGGAGGGGAGACCCAGTACTTC
V: TRBV6-6; J: TRBJ1-5; D: TRBD1; size: NA; CDR3: CASSRTGLGRGLQGNQPQHF; DNA: TGTGCCAGCAGTCGGACAGGGTTGGGGAGAGGGCTACAAGGGAATCAGCCCCAGCATTTT
V: TRBV5-4; J: TRBJ1-6; D: NA; size: NA; CDR3: CASSLYRENSPLHF; DNA: TGTGCCAGCAGCTTGTACAGGGAGAATTCACCCCTCCACTTT
V: TRBV7-9; J: TRBJ2-7; D: TRBD2; size: NA; CDR3: CASSLVAGNYEQYF; DNA: TGTGCCAGCAGCTTAGTAGCGGGAAACTACGAGCAGTACTTC
V: TRBV6-5; J: TRBJ2-1; D: TRBD2; size: NA; CDR3: CASRPGGPYNEQFF; DNA: TGTGCCAGCCGGCCGGGGGGACCCTACAATGAGCAGTTCTTC
V: TRBV2; J: TRBJ2-5; D: NA; size: NA; CDR3: CASSPVETQYF; DNA: TGTGCCAGCAGTCCTGTGGAGACCCAGTACTTC
V: TRBV6-1; J: TRBJ1-1; D: NA; size: NA; CDR3: CASSEGLWATEAFF; DNA: TGTGCCAGCAGTGAGGGACTTTGGGCCACTGAAGCTTTCTTT
V: TRBV7-9; J: TRBJ2-3; D: NA; size: NA; CDR3: CASSSPLFPSTDTQYF; DNA: TGTGCCAGCAGCTCTCCTCTATTTCCCAGCACAGATACGCAGTATTTT
V: TRBV6-5; J: TRBJ1-1; D: NA; size: once; CDR3: CASSKVNTEAFF; DNA: TGTGCCAGCAGTAAGGTTAACACTGAAGCTTTCTTT
V: TRBV5-1; J: TRBJ1-4; D: NA; size: NA; CDR3: CASSLNGEKLFF; DNA: TGCGCCAGCAGCTTGAACGGTGAAAAACTGTTTTTT
V: TRBV4-2; J: TRBJ2-1; D: NA; size: NA; CDR3: CASSQDSTRNNEQFF; DNA: TGTGCCAGCAGCCAAGATTCCACCAGGAACAATGAGCAGTTCTTC
V: TRBV14; J: TRBJ1-6; D: NA; size: NA; CDR3: CASSQVFTGSPLHF; DNA: TGTGCCAGCAGCCAAGTTTTTACCGGATCACCCCTCCACTTT
V: TRBV11-2; J: TRBJ1-1; D: TRBD1; size: once; CDR3: CASSLVDRGPNTEAFF; DNA: TGTGCCAGCAGCTTAGTGGACAGGGGCCCGAACACTGAAGCTTTCTTT
V: TRBV30; J: TRBJ1-2; D: TRBD1; size: NA; CDR3: CAWATGLTFNYGYTF; DNA: TGTGCCTGGGCGACAGGGCTAACTTTCAACTATGGCTACACCTTC
V: TRBV15; J: TRBJ2-7; D: TRBD1; size: NA; CDR3: CATSTGQGASEQYF; DNA: TGTGCCACCAGTACCGGGCAGGGGGCAAGCGAGCAGTACTTC
V: TRBV28; J: TRBJ2-2; D: TRBD1; size: NA; CDR3: CASSPDRANTGELFF; DNA: TGTGCCAGCAGCCCGGACAGGGCGAACACCGGGGAGCTGTTTTTT
V: TRBV10-3; J: TRBJ1-5; D: NA; size: NA; CDR3: CAISDRGVGGQPQHF; DNA: TGTGCCATCAGTGATCGGGGGGTGGGTGGTCAGCCCCAGCATTTT
V: TRBV5-1; J: TRBJ1-4; D: NA; size: NA; CDR3: CASSGDRTTNEKLFF; DNA: TGCGCCAGCAGCGGCGACCGTACAACTAATGAAAAACTGTTTTTT
V: TRBV7-8; J: TRBJ1-1; D: NA; size: NA; CDR3: CASSSAGTEAFF; DNA: TGTGCCAGCAGCTCCGCGGGGACTGAAGCTTTCTTT
V: TRBV2; J: TRBJ2-5; D: TRBD2; size: NA; CDR3: CASSSFVSGRVETQYF; DNA: TGTGCCAGCAGTAGCTTCGTAAGCGGGAGGGTTGAGACCCAGTACTTC
V: TRBV5-1; J: TRBJ2-5; D: NA; size: NA; CDR3: CASSSIGHSQETQYF; DNA: TGCGCCAGCAGCTCGATCGGACATTCCCAAGAGACCCAGTACTTC
V: TRBV27; J: TRBJ2-6; D: NA; size: NA; CDR3: CASSLYGAGANVLTF; DNA: TGTGCCAGCAGTTTATATGGAGCCGGGGCCAACGTCCTGACTTTC
V: TRBV25-1; J: TRBJ1-1; D: NA; size: few; CDR3: CASSYGTLDTEAFF; DNA: TGTGCCAGCAGCTACGGGACCCTGGACACTGAAGCTTTCTTT
V: TRBV30; J: TRBJ2-5; D: NA; size: NA; CDR3: CAWRSEGETQYF; DNA: TGTGCCTGGAGGTCCGAGGGGGAGACCCAGTACTTC
V: TRBV11-3; J: TRBJ2-3; D: TRBD2; size: NA; CDR3: CASSSQGLAGGKADTQYF; DNA: TGTGCCAGCAGCTCCCAAGGACTAGCGGGAGGGAAGGCAGATACGCAGTATTTT
V: TRBV24-1; J: TRBJ1-5; D: NA; size: NA; CDR3: CATTSGGGNQPQHF; DNA: TGTGCCACCACATCCGGGGGGGGGAATCAGCCCCAGCATTTT
V: TRBV29-1; J: TRBJ1-1; D: NA; size: NA; CDR3: CSVRQGTVNTEAFF; DNA: TGCAGCGTTCGGCAGGGGACGGTGAACACTGAAGCTTTCTTT
V: TRBV11-3; J: TRBJ2-1; D: TRBD2; size: NA; CDR3: CASSFSGGYNEQFF; DNA: TGTGCCAGCAGCTTTAGCGGGGGGTACAATGAGCAGTTCTTC
V: TRBV13; J: TRBJ2-5; D: NA; size: NA; CDR3: CASSPGLGGETQYF; DNA: TGTGCCAGCAGCCCGGGACTGGGGGGAGAGACCCAGTACTTC
V: TRBV6-1; J: TRBJ1-2; D: NA; size: NA; CDR3: CASSEARTARNYGYTF; DNA: TGTGCCAGCAGTGAAGCCCGGACAGCGAGAAACTATGGCTACACCTTC
V: TRBV28; J: TRBJ1-4; D: NA; size: NA; CDR3: CATSPFLRGELFF; DNA: TGTGCCACTTCCCCCTTCCTCCGAGGGGAACTGTTTTTT
V: TRBV11-2; J: TRBJ1-1; D: TRBD1; size: once; CDR3: CASSLATGGRTEAFF; DNA: TGTGCCAGCAGCTTAGCAACAGGGGGCAGGACTGAAGCTTTCTTT
V: TRBV27; J: TRBJ2-5; D: NA; size: NA; CDR3: CASSISSGGVLQETQYF; DNA: TGTGCCAGCAGTATCTCCTCTGGCGGGGTACTCCAAGAGACCCAGTACTTC
V: TRBV19; J: TRBJ1-2; D: TRBD1; size: NA; CDR3: CASSTPTTGVKGGYTF; DNA: TGTGCCAGTAGTACGCCAACAACAGGGGTAAAGGGTGGCTACACCTTC
V: TRBV10-3; J: TRBJ1-2; D: NA; size: once; CDR3: CAISESREGGYTF; DNA: TGTGCCATCAGTGAGTCTCGGGAAGGAGGCTACACCTTC
V: TRBV6-1; J: TRBJ2-4; D: TRBD2; size: NA; CDR3: CASSEGPGGGAILLGLAKNIQYF; DNA: TGTGCCAGCAGTGAAGGCCCGGGGGGGGGAGCTATATTGTTGGGCTTGGCCAAAAACATTCAGTACTTC
V: TRBV28; J: TRBJ1-5; D: NA; size: NA; CDR3: CASSLGRGWGPQHF; DNA: TGTGCCAGCAGTTTAGGCAGGGGCTGGGGGCCCCAGCATTTT
V: TRBV2; J: TRBJ2-7; D: TRBD2; size: NA; CDR3: CATHYSAGLNTSGQYF; DNA: TGTGCCACACACTATTCAGCGGGACTCAATACATCTGGGCAGTACTTC
V: TRBV4-1; J: TRBJ1-1; D: NA; size: once; CDR3: CASSLEWIPRGTEAFF; DNA: TGCGCCAGCAGCCTCGAGTGGATACCAAGAGGTACTGAAGCTTTCTTT
V: TRBV2; J: TRBJ2-1; D: TRBD2; size: NA; CDR3: CASSVSGSSYNEQFF; DNA: TGTGCCAGCAGCGTTAGCGGGAGCTCCTACAATGAGCAGTTCTTC
V: TRBV11-1; J: TRBJ2-5; D: NA; size: NA; CDR3: CASSSQETQYF; DNA: TGTGCCAGCAGCTCTCAAGAGACCCAGTACTTC